The clone carrying this T cell receptor (beta chain) was seen only a few times. Its antigen is not known. The authors made TCR cDNA by 5'RACE template switching, adding a universal primer site and UMIs. Each CDR3 protein is one row after TCRdb ran MiXCR on the 5' RACE reads. The sample yields 350,000 or so distinct CDR3 sequences, 7% to 9% seen once. The sample originates from a study of T cells after yellow fever vaccination. Study as a whole: With SMART-Seq v4 Ultra Low Input, the fractions containing low cell numbers were prepared. Points from the study as a whole: FACS-sorted repertoires could harbor abundant contaminating bulk-population clonotypes.

Losses at the gene ends were 0 bases for V and 6 bases for J; bases not matched to a gene: 3. Germline CDR1 reads LGHNA; CDR2 reads YNFKEQ. The CDR3 runs 14 residues. The rearrangement links TRBV4-2 to TRBJ2-3; TRBD1 matches 7 bases. The TCR was taken from a man younger than 35 who received the YFV17D yellow fever vaccine. Here the sequenced sample was PBMCs, taken around 45 days after the first yellow fever vaccination. The chain's CDR3 is CASSQEGGWDTQYF. CDR3 bases: TGTGCCAGCAGCCAAGAAGGGGGCTGGGATACGCAGTATTTT.